This TCR beta chain emerged from a study of Tregs in tolerant kidney transplant recipients. Study-wide findings and caveats: Tolerant patients' donor-specific Tregs expanded beyond overall Tregs, suggesting antigen-driven growth. The most relevant donor-specific Treg TCRbeta repertoire apparently came from expansion with activated donor B cells.

Regarding this clone: Its antigen is still unknown. The read terminates 3 residues ahead of where the CDR3 ends, so the germline J gene completes it. Other DNA sequences from this sample encode an identical CDR3 as well.

V dropped 6 bases and J dropped 4; count of bases not matched to a gene: 8. CDR1 and CDR2 (germline): SGHAT, FQNNGV. This CDR3 spans 15 amino acids. The nonmyeloablative bone marrow transplants came from related graft donors, with transient mixed chimerism. Thawed PBMCs were FACS-sorted into unstimulated CD4+CD25+CD127- regulatory T cells, CD4+CD25- non-regulatory cells, CD4 and CD8 cells. Sequencing was performed with immunoSEQ multiplex PCR; in TCRdb, only in-frame clones are kept and a portion is missing. This sample's table has 12,000 to 15,000 clones. The clonotype comes from a human patient who received a combined kidney and bone marrow transplant. The graft donor may have contributed some T cells. The chain is built from TRBV11-2 and TRBJ2-2, with 7 bases that match TRBD1. This material consisted of CD4+ T cells from blood (PBMCs), taken 12 months after the transplant. The part of the CDR3 DNA that was read is TGTGCCAGCAGTCAACAGGGGTCGGGCACCGGGGAG. Its protein is CASSQQGSGTGE. The entire CDR3 protein is CASSQQGSGTGELFF.